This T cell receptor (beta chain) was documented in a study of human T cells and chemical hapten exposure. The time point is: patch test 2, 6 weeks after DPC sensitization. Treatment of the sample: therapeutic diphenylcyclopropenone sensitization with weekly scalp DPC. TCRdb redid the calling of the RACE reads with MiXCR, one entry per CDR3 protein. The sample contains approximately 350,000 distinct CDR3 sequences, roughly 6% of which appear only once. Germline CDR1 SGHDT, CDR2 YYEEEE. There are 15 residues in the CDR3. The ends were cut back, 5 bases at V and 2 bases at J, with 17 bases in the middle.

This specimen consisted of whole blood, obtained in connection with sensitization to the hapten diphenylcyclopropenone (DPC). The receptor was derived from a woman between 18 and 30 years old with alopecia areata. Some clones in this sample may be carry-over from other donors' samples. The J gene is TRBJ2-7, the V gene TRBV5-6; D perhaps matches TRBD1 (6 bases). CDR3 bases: TGTGCCAGCAGGTCGAAGGGGGAGACTCCCTACGAGCAGTACTTC. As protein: CASRSKGETPYEQYF. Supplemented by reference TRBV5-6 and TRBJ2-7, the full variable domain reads DAGVTQSPTHLIKTRGQQVTLRCSPKSGHDTVSWYQQALGQGPQFIFQYYEEEERQRGNFPDRFSGHQFPNYSSELNVNALLLGDSALYLCASRSKGETPYEQYFGPGTRLTVT.